Listed below are T cell receptor beta chains from one sample, sequenced in a study of blood T cell repertoires in COVID-19. Generated by immunoSEQ multiplex PCR, the TCRdb table keeps only in-frame clones and is missing some. The profile shows approximately 67,000 clones, approximately 90% of them singletons. Sample: peripheral blood. Source of these receptors: a woman in her fifties or sixties with active COVID-19. The CDR3 runs from the conserved cysteine through the conserved F or W. The D gene is left open where the match is weak. Not all rows give a size; the values are once, few, many and, for expanded clones, a class.

D gene	V gene	clone size	J gene	CDR3 length	CDR3 protein	CDR3 DNA
TRBD2	TRBV9	NA	TRBJ2-7	14	CASSTERGLKTQYF	TGTGCCAGCAGCACAGAGCGGGGCCTCAAAACGCAGTACTTC
TRBD2	TRBV2	NA	TRBJ2-7	14	CASKPSGRSYEQYF	TGTGCCAGCAAGCCTAGCGGACGCTCCTACGAGCAGTACTTC
TRBD2	TRBV18	once	TRBJ2-1	17	CASSPLGTSGRIHEQFF	TGTGCCAGCTCACCCCTCGGGACTAGCGGGAGGATTCATGAGCAGTTCTTC
NA	TRBV5-4	NA	TRBJ2-1	12	CASSLNYNEQFF	TGTGCCAGCAGCCTTAACTACAATGAGCAGTTCTTC
TRBD1	TRBV6-5	NA	TRBJ1-6	15	CASSKTGGANSPLHF	TGTGCCAGCAGTAAGACAGGGGGCGCGAATTCACCCCTCCACTTT
TRBD1	TRBV18	NA	TRBJ2-5	15	CASSPDKGASETQYF	TGTGCCAGCTCACCGGACAAGGGGGCTAGTGAGACCCAGTACTTC
NA	TRBV14	NA	TRBJ2-7	14	CASSQEDYSYEQYF	TGTGCCAGCAGCCAAGAGGACTACTCCTACGAGCAGTACTTC
TRBD2	TRBV11-2	NA	TRBJ2-1	14	CASSSGTSGRAWFF	TGTGCCAGCAGCTCCGGGACTAGCGGGAGGGCCTGGTTCTTC
TRBD2	TRBV5-1	NA	TRBJ2-3	15	CASSLNGRGGDTQYF	TGCGCCAGCAGCTTAAATGGGAGGGGAGGCGATACGCAGTATTTT
NA	TRBV2	NA	TRBJ1-3	14	CASSVEGAGNTIYF	TGTGCCAGCAGTGTTGAGGGGGCTGGAAACACCATATATTTT
NA	TRBV11-2	NA	TRBJ1-6	14	CASSLQGYNSPLHF	TGTGCCAGCAGCTTACAGGGCTATAATTCACCCCTCCACTTT
NA	TRBV5-6	NA	TRBJ1-1	15	CASTRDFLMNTEAFF	TGTGCCAGCACCAGGGACTTCCTAATGAACACTGAAGCTTTCTTT
NA	TRBV15	few	TRBJ1-5	12	CATMGRGQPQHF	TGTGCCACCATGGGGAGGGGACAGCCCCAGCATTTT
NA	TRBV5-6	NA	TRBJ2-3	14	CASSLVKRTDTQYF	TGTGCCAGCAGCTTGGTAAAGAGGACAGATACGCAGTATTTT
TRBD2	TRBV6-2/TRBV6-3	once	TRBJ2-5	14	CASSYSRGAKTQYF	TGTGCCAGCAGTTACTCGCGGGGGGCGAAGACCCAGTACTTC
NA	TRBV7-2	NA	TRBJ2-2	13	CASSLDPGGELFF	TGTGCCAGCAGCTTAGATCCCGGCGGGGAGCTGTTTTTT
NA	TRBV27	NA	TRBJ2-3	13	CASILGATDTQYF	TGTGCCAGCATCCTGGGGGCCACAGATACGCAGTATTTT
NA	TRBV1	once	TRBJ2-5	18	CTSSQALGRGRAAETQYF	TGCACCAGCAGCCAAGCCCTGGGGAGAGGGAGGGCAGCAGAGACCCAGTACTTC
NA	TRBV28	NA	TRBJ1-2	14	CASSLGGNTRGYTF	TGTGCCAGCAGTTTAGGGGGGAACACTCGGGGCTACACCTTC
TRBD2	TRBV11-2	NA	TRBJ2-1	14	CASSLTAGDNEQFF	TGTGCCAGCAGCTTAACAGCGGGAGACAATGAGCAGTTCTTC
TRBD1	TRBV28	NA	TRBJ2-7	14	CASKYGQAYYEQYF	TGTGCCAGCAAGTACGGACAGGCCTATTACGAGCAGTACTTC
NA	TRBV19	NA	TRBJ1-5	18	CASSIDPASDTSNQPQHF	TGTGCCAGTAGTATCGATCCTGCTTCAGACACGAGCAATCAGCCCCAGCATTTT
TRBD1	TRBV6-5	NA	TRBJ1-6	14	CATDRDRGNSPLHF	TGTGCCACTGACCGGGACAGGGGTAATTCACCCCTCCACTTT
NA	TRBV3-1/TRBV3-2	NA	TRBJ1-1	13	CASNQRGRTEAFF	TGTGCCAGCAACCAACGCGGGCGCACTGAAGCTTTCTTT
NA	TRBV6-5	NA	TRBJ2-7	13	CASSFKGAYEQYF	TGTGCCAGCAGCTTCAAAGGGGCTTACGAGCAGTACTTC
NA	TRBV5-6	NA	TRBJ2-1	17	CASSLEPPYDSYNEQFF	TGTGCCAGCAGCTTGGAACCACCCTACGACTCCTACAATGAGCAGTTCTTC
NA	TRBV28	once	TRBJ1-2	15	CASSLATRMDSRNTF	TGTGCCAGCAGTTTAGCAACTCGAATGGACAGCAGAAACACCTTC
NA	TRBV9	NA	TRBJ2-3	13	CASNALGTDTQYF	TGTGCCAGTAACGCACTTGGCACAGATACGCAGTATTTT
TRBD2	TRBV6-2/TRBV6-3	NA	TRBJ2-1	16	CASSYPSAGVRNEQFF	TGTGCCAGCAGTTACCCCTCCGCGGGAGTTCGAAATGAGCAGTTCTTC
NA	TRBV21-1	NA	TRBJ2-1	18	CASSDRTGGLAEINEQFF	TGTGCCAGCAGCGATCGGACAGGGGGACTAGCGGAGATCAATGAGCAGTTCTTC
TRBD2	TRBV6-5	NA	TRBJ2-3	14	CASRWAGVTDTQYF	TGTGCCAGCAGGTGGGCGGGAGTAACAGATACGCAGTATTTT
NA	TRBV7-9	once	TRBJ1-5	16	CASSLGGGYSNQPQHF	TGTGCCAGCAGCTTAGGGGGGGGCTATAGCAATCAGCCCCAGCATTTT
TRBD1	TRBV9	once	TRBJ2-7	15	CASSAQPGQSYEQYF	TGTGCCAGCAGCGCTCAACCGGGACAGTCCTACGAGCAGTACTTC
TRBD1	TRBV28	NA	TRBJ1-6	14	CASSLNRGPSPLHF	TGTGCCAGCAGTTTAAACAGGGGGCCATCACCCCTCCACTTT
TRBD1	TRBV13	NA	TRBJ2-2	17	CASSAGTGLANTGELFF	TGTGCCAGCAGCGCCGGGACAGGGCTTGCGAACACCGGGGAGCTGTTTTTT
TRBD2	TRBV27	once	TRBJ2-7	16	CASSLVLAGGTYEQYF	TGTGCCAGCAGTTTAGTCCTAGCGGGAGGGACCTACGAGCAGTACTTC
NA	TRBV7-9	NA	TRBJ2-7	15	CASSLVEGRSYEQYF	TGTGCCAGCAGCTTAGTGGAGGGAAGGAGCTACGAGCAGTACTTC
NA	TRBV30	NA	TRBJ2-7	11	CAWSARLNAYF	TGTGCCTGGAGTGCAAGACTTAACGCGTACTTC
NA	TRBV13	few	TRBJ2-1	17	CASSLGDPGSNYNEQFF	TGTGCCAGCAGCTTAGGGGATCCGGGATCAAACTACAATGAGCAGTTCTTC
NA	TRBV3-1/TRBV3-2	NA	TRBJ1-3	15	CASSQNPGVRATIYF	TGTGCCAGCAGCCAAAACCCGGGGGTCCGGGCCACCATATATTTT
NA	TRBV3-1/TRBV3-2	NA	TRBJ1-2	14	CASSPRGLSYGYTF	TGTGCCAGCAGCCCTAGGGGACTGTCCTATGGCTACACCTTC
TRBD1	TRBV7-8	NA	TRBJ2-1	15	CASSATWTGKAEQFF	TGTGCCAGCAGCGCCACTTGGACAGGGAAAGCTGAGCAGTTCTTC
TRBD2	TRBV4-1	NA	TRBJ2-3	16	CASSQKAGGLTDTQYF	TGCGCCAGCAGCCAAAAAGCGGGAGGGCTCACAGATACGCAGTATTTT
NA	TRBV5-1	NA	TRBJ2-4	13	CASSTNTGGIQYF	TGCGCCAGCAGCACCAACACAGGTGGCATTCAGTACTTC
NA	TRBV6-5	NA	TRBJ2-3	14	CASSYRGFIDTQYF	TGTGCCAGCAGTTACAGGGGATTCATAGATACGCAGTATTTT
TRBD2	TRBV6-5	NA	TRBJ2-7	15	CASSYGLAVDYEQYF	TGTGCCAGCAGTTACGGGCTAGCGGTGGACTACGAGCAGTACTTC